This T cell receptor beta chain was captured in a study of cytomegalovirus exposure and HLA in healthy donors. Between the trimmed V and J ends, which lost 6 bases and 3 bases, there was a span of 9 bases. CDR1 and CDR2 from the germline V gene are SGHTA and FQGNSA. The length of the CDR3 is 12 residues. Clones were read by immunoSEQ multiplex PCR, and TCRdb kept only the in-frame ones, dropping some. Of approximately 300,000 clones listed, about 85% are singletons. The clonotype comes from a woman in her thirties in good health and CMV-seropositive. The sequenced sample was PBMCs. This chain links TRBV7-2 with TRBJ2-7, with D unresolved. CDR3 nucleotide sequence: TGTGCCAGCAGTTCCCACAACTACGAGCAGTACTTC. This translates into CASSSHNYEQYF. Combining the CDR3 with reference TRBV7-2 and TRBJ2-7 gives the whole variable domain GAGVSQSPSNKVTEKGKDVELRCDPISGHTALYWYRQSLGQGLEFLIYFQGNSAPDKSGLPSDRFSAERTGGSVSTLTIQRTQQEDSAVYLCASSSHNYEQYFGPGTRLTVT.